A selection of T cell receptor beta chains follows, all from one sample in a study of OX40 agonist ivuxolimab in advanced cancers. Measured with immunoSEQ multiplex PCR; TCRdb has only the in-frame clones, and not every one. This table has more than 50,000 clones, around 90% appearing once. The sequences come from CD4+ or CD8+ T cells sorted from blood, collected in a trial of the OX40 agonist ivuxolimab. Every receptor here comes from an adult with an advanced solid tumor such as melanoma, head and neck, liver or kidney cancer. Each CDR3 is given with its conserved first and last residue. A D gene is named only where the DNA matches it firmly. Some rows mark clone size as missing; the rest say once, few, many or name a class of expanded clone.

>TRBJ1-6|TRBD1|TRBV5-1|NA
CASSRPGQGDSPLHF
TGCGCCAGCAGCCGTCCGGGACAGGGCGATTCACCCCTCCACTTT
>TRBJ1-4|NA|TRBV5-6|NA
CASSLAGGSATNEKLFF
TGTGCCAGCAGCTTGGCCGGGGGGTCTGCAACTAATGAAAAACTGTTTTTT
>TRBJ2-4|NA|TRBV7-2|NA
CASSLVSNIQYF
TGTGCCAGCAGCTTAGTCTCGAACATTCAGTACTTC
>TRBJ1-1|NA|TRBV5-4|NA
CASSSLREEEAFF
TGTGCCAGCAGCAGTTTGAGGGAGGAGGAAGCTTTCTTT
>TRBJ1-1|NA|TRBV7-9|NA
CASSLDLRGRNTEAFF
TGTGCCAGCAGCTTAGACCTCAGGGGAAGAAACACTGAAGCTTTCTTT
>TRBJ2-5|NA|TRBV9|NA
CASSVNQETQYF
TGTGCCAGCAGCGTAAACCAAGAGACCCAGTACTTC
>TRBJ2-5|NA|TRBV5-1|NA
CASSSAGSLVQETQYF
TGCGCCAGCAGCTCCGCGGGGAGTCTAGTTCAAGAGACCCAGTACTTC
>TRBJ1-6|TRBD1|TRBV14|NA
CASSQETGNSPLHF
TGTGCCAGCAGCCAAGAGACAGGGAATTCACCCCTCCACTTT
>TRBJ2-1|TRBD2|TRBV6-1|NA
CASRVLSGGVNEQFF
TGTGCCAGCAGGGTACTAAGCGGGGGAGTCAATGAGCAGTTCTTC
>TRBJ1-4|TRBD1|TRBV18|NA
CASSGTGSEKLFF
TGTGCCAGCTCAGGGACAGGGAGCGAAAAACTGTTTTTT
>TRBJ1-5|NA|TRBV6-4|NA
CASSDSNGGPQHF
TGTGCCAGCAGTGACTCGAACGGGGGGCCCCAGCATTTT
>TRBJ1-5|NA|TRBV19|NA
CASSMNSYNQPQHF
TGTGCCAGTAGTATGAACAGCTATAATCAGCCCCAGCATTTT
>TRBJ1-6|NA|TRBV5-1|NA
CASSFYRDGSSYNSPLHF
TGCGCCAGCAGCTTTTACAGGGACGGGAGCTCCTATAATTCACCCCTCCACTTT
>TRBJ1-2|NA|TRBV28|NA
CASRNSGAGNYGYTF
TGTGCCAGCAGAAACTCTGGGGCGGGTAACTATGGCTACACCTTC
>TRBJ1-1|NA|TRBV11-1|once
CASSSGRSTEAFF
TGTGCCAGCAGCTCAGGACGGAGCACTGAAGCTTTCTTT
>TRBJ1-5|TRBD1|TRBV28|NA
CAGQGGNQPQHF
TGTGCCGGACAGGGGGGCAATCAGCCCCAGCATTTT
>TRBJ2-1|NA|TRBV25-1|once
CASSEYSGHNEQFF
TGTGCCAGCAGTGAATATAGCGGCCACAATGAGCAGTTCTTC
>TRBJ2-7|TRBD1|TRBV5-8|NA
CASRLEGQGYEQYF
TGTGCCAGCAGATTAGAGGGACAGGGGTACGAGCAGTACTTC
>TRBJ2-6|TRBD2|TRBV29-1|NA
CSVGTSGRSGANVLTF
TGCAGCGTCGGGACTAGCGGGAGAAGTGGGGCCAACGTCCTGACTTTC
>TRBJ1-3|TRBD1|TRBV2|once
CASSITGEKVGNTIYF
TGTGCCAGCAGCATTACAGGGGAAAAAGTTGGAAACACCATATATTTT
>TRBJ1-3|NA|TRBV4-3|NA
CASSLGSLGSGNTIYF
TGCGCCAGCAGCCTAGGGAGTCTAGGCTCTGGAAACACCATATATTTT
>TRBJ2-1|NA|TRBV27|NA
CASSPAGQWSSYNEQFF
TGTGCCAGCAGTCCCGCGGGACAGTGGAGCTCCTACAATGAGCAGTTCTTC
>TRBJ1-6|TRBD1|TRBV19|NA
CASWGIRQGNSPLHF
TGTGCCAGTTGGGGTATCAGACAGGGGAATTCACCCCTCCACTTT
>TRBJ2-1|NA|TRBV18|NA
CASSPGVAGARGYNEQFF
TGTGCCAGCTCACCAGGAGTGGCGGGCGCCAGGGGATACAATGAGCAGTTCTTC
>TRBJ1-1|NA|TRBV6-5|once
CASKPPVNTEAFF
TGTGCCAGCAAACCTCCCGTGAACACTGAAGCTTTCTTT
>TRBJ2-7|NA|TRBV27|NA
CASSRGLGYEQYF
TGTGCCAGCAGTCGGGGTCTAGGTTACGAGCAGTACTTC
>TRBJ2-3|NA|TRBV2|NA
CASSKGGGSTDTQYF
TGTGCCAGCAGTAAGGGGGGGGGAAGCACAGATACGCAGTATTTT
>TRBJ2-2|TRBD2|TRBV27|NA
CASRLAGGNTGELFF
TGTGCCAGCAGACTAGCGGGGGGGAACACCGGGGAGCTGTTTTTT
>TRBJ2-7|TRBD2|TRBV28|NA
CASSLRYSSGSRYDEQYF
TGTGCCAGCAGTTTAAGGTATTCTAGCGGGAGTCGGTATGACGAGCAGTACTTC
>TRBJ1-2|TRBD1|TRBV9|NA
CASRGQGYGYTF
TGTGCCAGCAGGGGACAGGGCTATGGCTACACCTTC
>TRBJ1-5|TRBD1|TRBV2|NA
CASSPPGQRNQPQHF
TGTGCCAGCAGTCCTCCGGGACAGCGTAATCAGCCCCAGCATTTT
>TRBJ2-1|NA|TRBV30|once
CAWGGDVSYNEQFF
TGTGCCTGGGGAGGAGACGTGTCCTACAATGAGCAGTTCTTC
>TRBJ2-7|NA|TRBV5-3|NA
CASSPPLGNSYEQYF
TGTGCCAGCAGCCCCCCCTTAGGCAACTCCTACGAGCAGTACTTC
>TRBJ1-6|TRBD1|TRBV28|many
CASSIGTGLASILSSYNSPLHF
TGTGCCAGCAGTATAGGGACAGGCCTCGCGTCCATTTTAAGCTCCTATAATTCACCCCTCCACTTT
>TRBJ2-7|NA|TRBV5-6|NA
CASSPPGGEPYEQYF
TGTGCCAGCAGCCCTCCCGGAGGGGAGCCCTACGAGCAGTACTTC
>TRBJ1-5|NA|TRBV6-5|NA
CASSYARDLGQPQHF
TGTGCCAGCAGTTACGCCAGGGATTTGGGTCAGCCCCAGCATTTT
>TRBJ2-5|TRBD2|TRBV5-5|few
CASSFPSGGALGTQYF
TGTGCCAGCAGCTTTCCTAGCGGGGGGGCTCTTGGGACCCAGTACTTC
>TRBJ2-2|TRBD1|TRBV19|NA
CASSIAGQGANKFGELFF
TGTGCCAGTAGTATTGCCGGACAGGGGGCGAATAAGTTCGGGGAGCTGTTTTTT
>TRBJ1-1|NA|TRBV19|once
CASSITGGGGRTEAFF
TGTGCCAGTAGTATAACCGGAGGCGGGGGACGCACTGAAGCTTTCTTT
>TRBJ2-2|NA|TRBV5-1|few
CASSSGNGYTGELFF
TGCGCCAGCAGCTCGGGTAATGGGTACACCGGGGAGCTGTTTTTT
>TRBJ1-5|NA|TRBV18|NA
CASSPLGGNSNQPQHF
TGTGCCAGCTCACCACTGGGGGGGAATAGCAATCAGCCCCAGCATTTT
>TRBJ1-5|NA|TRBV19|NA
CASSIDGSNQPQHF
TGTGCCAGTAGTATCGACGGTAGCAATCAGCCCCAGCATTTT
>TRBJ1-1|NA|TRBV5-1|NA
CASSPRGADGTEAFF
TGCGCCAGCAGCCCTAGAGGAGCGGATGGCACTGAAGCTTTCTTT
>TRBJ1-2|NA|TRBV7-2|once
CASSPPGVGGYTF
TGTGCCAGCAGCCCCCCTGGGGTTGGTGGCTACACCTTC
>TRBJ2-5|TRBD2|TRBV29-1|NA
CSVTSGSETQYF
TGCAGCGTCACTAGCGGGAGCGAGACCCAGTACTTC
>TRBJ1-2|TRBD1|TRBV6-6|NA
CASGSTGESKNGYTF
TGTGCCAGCGGGTCGACAGGGGAATCGAAAAATGGCTACACCTTC
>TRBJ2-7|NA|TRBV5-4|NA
CASSQTGSGEQYF
TGTGCCAGCAGCCAGACAGGATCGGGCGAGCAGTACTTC
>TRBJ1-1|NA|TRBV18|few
CASSQARNTEAFF
TGTGCCAGCTCACAGGCCAGGAACACTGAAGCTTTCTTT
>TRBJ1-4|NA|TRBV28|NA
CASQGSRNEKLFF
TGTGCCAGCCAGGGTTCTCGTAATGAAAAACTGTTTTTT
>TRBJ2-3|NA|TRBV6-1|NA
CASTRVGTTDTQYF
TGTGCCAGCACGCGAGTGGGGACCACAGATACGCAGTATTTT
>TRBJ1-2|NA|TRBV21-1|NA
CASSKEQGHGYTF
TGTGCCAGCAGCAAAGAGCAGGGGCATGGCTACACCTTC
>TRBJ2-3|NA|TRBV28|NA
CASTVPNADTQYF
TGTGCCAGCACCGTCCCGAACGCAGATACGCAGTATTTT
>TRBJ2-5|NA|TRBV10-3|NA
CAISAGPEGMETQYF
TGTGCCATCAGTGCGGGGCCCGAAGGGATGGAGACCCAGTACTTC
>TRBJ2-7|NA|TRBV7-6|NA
CASSLAGGLYEQYF
TGTGCCAGCAGCTTAGCGGGGGGCCTCTACGAGCAGTACTTC
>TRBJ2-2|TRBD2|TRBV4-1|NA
CASSRSSGGADTGELFF
TGCGCCAGCAGCCGGTCTAGCGGGGGGGCCGACACCGGGGAGCTGTTTTTT
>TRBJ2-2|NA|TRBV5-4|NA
CANSDMEGFTGELFF
TGTGCCAACAGTGACATGGAAGGTTTCACCGGGGAGCTGTTTTTT
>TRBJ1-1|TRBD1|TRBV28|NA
CASSLLPGQGATEAFF
TGTGCCAGCAGTTTATTGCCTGGTCAGGGGGCCACTGAAGCTTTCTTT
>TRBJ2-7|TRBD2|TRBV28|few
CASTLAGGAYEQYF
TGTGCCAGCACCCTAGCGGGGGGGGCCTACGAGCAGTACTTC